The 28 T cell receptor beta chains presented below share a single source sample, sequenced in a study of shared clonotypes between healthy human individuals. The repertoire was sequenced with immunoSEQ multiplex PCR; TCRdb's copy has only in-frame clones and lacks some. The table includes roughly 1,000,000 clones, more than 75% detected once. The sequencing sample was made of memory CD4+ T cells from PBMCs. The subset is: CD45RA-negative fraction. These receptors were obtained from a man in his late teens or twenties in good health. Some clones in this sample may be carry-over from other donors' samples.

This sequence joins TRBV28 and TRBJ2-5; TRBD2 matches 13 bases. Trimming took 6 bases from V and 5 from J; bases not matched to a gene: 6. The CDR3 length is 15 residues. Germline V CDR1 and CDR2: MDHEN, SYDVKM. In DNA form, the CDR3 reads TGTGCCAGCAGACAGACTAGCGGGAGGCCGGAGACCCAGTACTTC. Translation gives CASRQTSGRPETQYF.

The chain joins TRBV28 to TRBJ2-2, with TRBD1 as a possible D gene (5 bases). Germline CDR1 reads MDHEN; CDR2 reads SYDVKM. The V gene lost 6 bases and the J gene lost 4 bases, with 12 bases spanning the gap. The CDR3 has 14 amino acids. CDR3 in DNA: TGTGCCAGCAGGCGCAGGGCTGGCACCGGGGAGCTGTTTTTT. This sequence encodes CASRRRAGTGELFF.

The chain joins TRBV5-1 to TRBJ1-2, with D unclear. With 0 bases removed from V and 7 bases from J, the gap between germline ends came to 16 bases. The CDR3 is 15 amino acids. Germline CDR1 reads SGHRS; CDR2 reads YFSETQ. CDR3 region: CASSLDSGRISGYTF. CDR3 coding DNA: TGCGCCAGCAGCTTGGATAGCGGCAGAATCTCTGGCTACACCTTC.

The sample holds many counts of this clone. The chain combines TRBV9 with TRBJ2-7; TRBD1 agrees at 9 bases. V lost 4 bases to trimming and J lost 6 bases; unmatched junction nucleotides: 8. Germline V gene lookup returns CDR1 SGDLS and CDR2 YYNGEE. The CDR3 totals 14 residues. As DNA, the CDR3 is TGTGCCAGCAGCCCCCGGGACAGGGCCGCCGAGCAGTACTTC. Residues: CASSPRDRAAEQYF.

This chain uses TRBV5-1 with TRBJ2-1; TRBD2 matches 14 bases. V gave up 4 bases and J gave up 7 bases; unmatched junction bases: 13. CDR1 SGHRS and CDR2 YFSETQ come from the germline V gene. The CDR3 has 18 residues. The CDR3 loop is CASSGGLAGGFAWNEQFF. The CDR3 DNA reads TGCGCCAGCAGCGGCGGACTAGCGGGAGGTTTTGCCTGGAATGAGCAGTTCTTC.

The gene calls are TRBV5-1 and TRBJ2-7; D unclear. Trimming took 4 bases from V and 3 from J, leaving 8 bases between them. In germline, CDR1 is SGHRS, CDR2 YFSETQ. The CDR3 spans 12 residues. CDR3 sequence: CASSQYNYEQYF. The CDR3 nucleotides are TGCGCCAGCAGCCAATACAACTACGAGCAGTACTTC.

This clone was seen only once. The rearrangement uses TRBV5-1 and TRBJ1-3, with D maybe TRBD1 (6 bases). CDR3 size: 16 residues. The V and J ends lost 2 bases and 0 bases respectively, with 12 bases between them. Germline values: CDR1 SGHRS, CDR2 YFSETQ. The CDR3 spells CASSFSPDSSGNTIYF. The DNA of the CDR3 is TGCGCCAGCAGCTTTTCCCCGGACAGCTCTGGAAACACCATATATTTT.

This sequence joins TRBV5-1 and TRBJ1-6, with D tentatively TRBD1 (6 bases). The V end was cut by 0 bases, the J end by 7 bases, with 11 bases between. The CDR3 sequence is 15 residues long. CDR1 and CDR2 from the germline V gene are SGHRS and YFSETQ. The CDR3 DNA follows: TGCGCCAGCAGCTTGGCCGGGGACACCAATTCACCCCTCCACTTT. Translated, it gives CASSLAGDTNSPLHF.

The V and J genes are TRBV4-2 and TRBJ2-2, with D possibly called TRBD1 or TRBD2 (6 bases each). This CDR3 is built from 17 residues. Germline V CDR1 and CDR2: LGHNA, YNFKEQ. Trimming pared 1 base from V and 6 bases from J, leaving 18 bases between. CDR3 loop: CASSQGGAREFAGELFF. CDR3 sequence (DNA): TGTGCCAGCAGCCAAGGGGGGGCGAGGGAGTTTGCCGGGGAGCTGTTTTTT.

The chain joins TRBV5-4 to TRBJ2-5; D is possibly TRBD1 or TRBD2 (6 bases each). Germline V gives CDR1 SGHNT, CDR2 YYREEE (reference sequence). V was cut by 0 bases and J by 5 bases, with 11 bases left in between. The CDR3 has 14 residues. The chain's CDR3 is CASSLDRAGETQYF. The CDR3 DNA follows: TGTGCCAGCAGCTTGGACAGGGCGGGGGAGACCCAGTACTTC.

On this clone: Additional DNA sequences in this sample encode the identical CDR3. V usage is TRBV5-6 and J usage is TRBJ2-7; no clear D gene. This CDR3 has 12 residues. Germline loops: CDR1 SGHDT, CDR2 YYEEEE. Deletions cut 0 bases from V and 6 bases from J, with 7 bases between. The DNA of the CDR3 is TGTGCCAGCAGCTTGGGCCAGAGCGAGCAGTACTTC. Its translation: CASSLGQSEQYF.

There are a few counts of this clone. This sequence joins TRBV7-9 and TRBJ2-5, with D unclear. CDR3 size: 14 residues. Germline V gene sequence: CDR1 SEHNR, CDR2 FQNEAQ (reference sequence). Between the trimmed V and J ends, which lost 1 base and 5 bases, there was a span of 11 bases. CDR3 bases: TGTGCCAGCAGCTTAGACACAAACCTTGAGACCCAGTACTTC. It codes for CASSLDTNLETQYF.

V usage is TRBV7-9 and J usage is TRBJ1-3; D not certain. The V end was cut by 3 bases, the J end by 4 bases, with 13 bases between. The CDR3 has 15 residues. Germline CDR1 reads SEHNR; CDR2 reads FQNEAQ (reference sequence). This chain's CDR3 is CASSLRSEQGNTIYF. The CDR3 bases are TGTGCCAGCAGCTTGCGTAGTGAACAGGGAAACACCATATATTTT.

The J gene is TRBJ2-1, the V gene TRBV6-4; 9 bases line up with TRBD1. V was pared by 4 bases and J by 14 bases, with 6 bases of the junction left unmatched. The CDR3 has 12 residues. Germline CDR1 is MRHNA and CDR2 is SNTAGT. CDR3 amino acids: CASSGGQGYKFF. The CDR3, as DNA: TGTGCCAGCAGTGGGGGACAGGGCTATAAGTTCTTC.

The chain recombines TRBV4-2 with TRBJ2-7; 7 nucleotides agree with TRBD2. The CDR3 spans 15 residues. V was pared by 3 bases and J by 1 base, with 6 bases of the junction left unmatched. Germline lookup yields CDR1 LGHNA and CDR2 YNFKEQ. The CDR3 here is CASSQGGLRSYEQYF. In DNA, the CDR3 is TGTGCCAGCAGCCAGGGAGGGCTACGGTCCTACGAGCAGTACTTC.

This clone came up a few times. The chain has TRBV5-8 and TRBJ2-5; D might be TRBD2 (6 bases). The CDR3 runs to 15 residues. Germline CDR1 is SGHTS and CDR2 is YDEGEE. V was clipped by 0 bases and J by 0 bases, with 9 bases between them. The CDR3 sequence is CASSLVGGNQETQYF. The CDR3 DNA follows: TGTGCCAGCAGCTTGGTAGGCGGGAACCAAGAGACCCAGTACTTC.

The chain combines TRBV7-8 with TRBJ2-5; D might be TRBD1 or TRBD2, each matching 7 bases. This CDR3 has 16 residues. Deletions cut 5 bases from V and 5 bases from J, with 21 bases between. Germline-derived CDR1 and CDR2 are SGHVS and FQNEAQ. The CDR3 loop is CASSPHTRGGGETQYF. DNA for the CDR3: TGTGCCAGCAGCCCCCACACCAGGGGGGGTGGGGAGACCCAGTACTTC. The whole variable domain, remainder taken from reference TRBV7-8 and TRBJ2-5, is GAGVSQSPRYKVAKRGQDVALRCDPISGHVSLFWYQQALGQGPEFLTYFQNEAQLDKSGLPSDRFFAERPEGSVSTLKIQRTQQEDSAVYLCASSPHTRGGGETQYFGPGTRLLVL.

This clone was seen only once. The chain has TRBV18 and TRBJ2-3, with 7 positions matching TRBD1. Germline CDR1 is KGHSH and CDR2 is LQKENI. This CDR3 is built from 15 residues. The V and J ends lost 6 bases and 6 bases, in that order; junction bases with no gene match: 12. The CDR3 spells CASSLLQGITDTQYF. The CDR3, as DNA: TGTGCCAGCTCTCTACTACAGGGGATTACGGATACGCAGTATTTT.

The rearrangement links TRBV5-6 to TRBJ2-2; a possible D gene is TRBD1 (5 bases). This CDR3 contains 17 residues. Trimming cost V 3 bases and J 7 bases, with 22 bases left between them. Germline loops: CDR1 SGHDT, CDR2 YYEEEE. Here the CDR3 reads CASSSFAVGRINGELFF. In DNA, the CDR3 is TGTGCCAGCAGCTCATTCGCTGTGGGGCGAATCAACGGGGAGCTGTTTTTT.

This clone has a handful of counts. The chain carries TRBV6-6 and TRBJ2-2, with D tentatively TRBD1 (6 bases). Trimming removed 4 bases at V and 7 bases at J, with 13 bases between. Germline V gene sequence: CDR1 MNHNY, CDR2 SVGAGI (reference sequence). There are 14 residues in the CDR3. The DNA of the CDR3 is TGTGCCAGCAGTTCCAGGGGTAGTAACGGGGAGCTGTTTTTT. The encoded protein is CASSSRGSNGELFF.

This rearrangement joins TRBV6-1 to TRBJ2-7; TRBD1 or TRBD2 may be the D gene (5 bases each). Deletions cut 7 bases from V and 7 bases from J, with 17 bases between. This CDR3 has 13 amino acids. The germline V gene has CDR1 MNHNS and CDR2 SASEGT. The chain's CDR3 is CASTRGTGGEQYF. CDR3 coding DNA: TGTGCCAGCACCCGAGGGACCGGCGGAGAGCAGTACTTC.

V and J are TRBV5-1 and TRBJ2-3; D might be TRBD2 (6 bases). The CDR3 sequence is 15 residues long. The V end was cut by 4 bases, the J end by 2 bases, with 14 bases between. Looked up from germline, CDR1 is SGHRS and CDR2 is YFSETQ. CDR3 nucleotides: TGCGCCAGCAGCCCCGGGACTCACACCACAGATACGCAGTATTTT. Translation gives CASSPGTHTTDTQYF.

The chain carries TRBV2 and TRBJ2-7; D possibly corresponds to TRBD2 (5 bases). The V and J ends lost 3 bases and 2 bases respectively, with 11 bases between them. The CDR3 consists of 14 residues. From germline, CDR1 is SNHLY and CDR2 FYNNEI. CDR3 nucleotide sequence: TGTGCCAGCAGTGATTCCGGGGTTCCCTACGAGCAGTACTTC. This sequence encodes CASSDSGVPYEQYF.

The V gene is TRBV5-1, the J gene TRBJ2-1; D is uncertain. Trimming cost V 7 bases and J 0 bases, with 11 bases left between them. Germline values: CDR1 SGHRS, CDR2 YFSETQ. This CDR3 is 14 amino acids long. The DNA of the CDR3 is TGCGCCAGCGTACCGCCTGGCTCCTACAATGAGCAGTTCTTC. Amino acids: CASVPPGSYNEQFF.

V and J are TRBV7-9 and TRBJ1-2, with TRBD1 as a possible D gene (5 bases). The length of the CDR3 is 14 residues. V was trimmed by 2 bases and J by 8 bases, leaving 15 bases between them. From germline, CDR1 is SEHNR and CDR2 FQNEAQ (reference sequence). The CDR3 region has the DNA TGTGCCAGCAGCTTATTCGGGGCAAGGAACGGCTACACCTTC. It yields the protein CASSLFGARNGYTF. The full variable domain, in which reference TRBV7-9 and TRBJ1-2 provide the parts outside the CDR3, is DTGVSQNPRHKITKRGQNVTFRCDPISEHNRLYWYRQTLGQGPEFLTYFQNEAQLEKSRLLSDRFSAERPKGSFSTLEIQRTEQGDSAMYLCASSLFGARNGYTFGSGTRLTVV.

The gene calls are TRBV7-2 and TRBJ1-3, with no clear D. The CDR3 runs to 15 residues. Looked up from germline, CDR1 is SGHTA and CDR2 is FQGNSA. The V end was cut by 1 base, the J end by 4 bases, with 11 bases between. In DNA, the CDR3 is TGTGCCAGCAGCTTAGAGGGAATAAGCGGAAACACCATATATTTT. This encodes CASSLEGISGNTIYF.

This chain connects TRBV6-5 to TRBJ2-5; the match to TRBD1 covers 8 bases. With V trimmed by 7 bases and J by 6 bases, 10 bases remained unmatched. From germline, CDR1 is MNHEY and CDR2 SVGAGI. The CDR3 runs to 14 residues. CDR3 in DNA: TGTGCCAGCACCGAAACAACAGGGGGAAAGACCCAGTACTTC. This sequence encodes CASTETTGGKTQYF.

This clone was found a few times. This chain connects TRBV20-1 to TRBJ1-1; D not resolved. Germline V gene sequence: CDR1 DFQATT, CDR2 SNEGSKA (reference sequence). This CDR3 has 11 amino acids. V lost 5 bases to trimming and J lost 10 bases, with 14 bases between them. The CDR3 DNA is TGCAGTGCTGCCTATTTGCGGACAGCTTTCTTT. It is translated as CSAAYLRTAFF.